The T cell receptor beta chain described here comes from a study of Tregs in tolerant kidney transplant recipients. Only in-frame clones appear in the TCRdb table, and some are missing; sequencing was by immunoSEQ multiplex PCR. The top ten clones hold around 0.4% of a sample with about 44,000 clones, nearly 97% of them seen once. This clone was recorded only once. Its specificity is not known. CDR1 LNHDA and CDR2 SQIVND come from the germline V gene (reference sequence). CDR3 length equals 12 residues. V was pared by 6 bases and J by 8 bases, with 11 bases between. The receptor comes from a human donor in good health. The specimen sequenced was Tregs from blood cultured with allogeneic cells. The chain recombines TRBV19 with TRBJ1-5; D gene unclear. CDR3 protein: CASSRHLEPQHF. DNA of the CDR3: TGTGCCAGTAGCCGACACTTGGAGCCCCAGCATTTT.